This T cell receptor (beta chain) was sequenced in a study of regulatory T cells in long-lasting Graves disease. For the study at large: The antithyroid drugs taken by newly diagnosed Graves' patients had been used for under 3 months.

Library construction for TCR beta used iRepertoire HTBI primers and Arm-PCR of CDR3 regions. In the original processing: Looking across samples, the authors found some 60 TRBV and approximately 14 TRBJ segments. MiXCR was run by TCRdb on the multiplex PCR reads, yielding one entry per CDR3 protein. The V and J calls come from TCRdb's annotation, not from the publication. The sample includes 530,000 or so distinct CDR3 sequences, roughly 13% seen only once; the top ten take 8.5% to 10%. This clonotype was recorded at least ten times. Its antigen is not known. Findings and limits, study-wide: Patients with persistent disease shared under 3,500 public clonotypes, outpacing the roughly 1,000 shared by new patients.

The CDR3 totals 12 residues. Germline CDR1 reads SNHLY; CDR2 reads FYNNEI. Deletions cut 6 bases from V and 0 bases from J, with 6 bases between. The time point: newly diagnosed GD, antithyroid drugs for less than 3 months. Researchers made the TCR library from RNA that was extracted from PBMCs. This same sample was also taken into another study, of T cells in Graves' hyperthyroidism and ophthalmopathy. As that study records: The TCR CDR3 first-round RT-PCR relied on the HTBI primer set.

The material was peripheral blood mononuclear cells (PBMCs), obtained at new diagnosis, from a patient treated with antithyroid drugs. This clonotype was sampled from a young man with Graves disease. The rearrangement links TRBV2 to TRBJ2-7; possible D gene TRBD2, 5 bases. The CDR3 coding sequence is TGTGCCAGCAGGGAGGACTCCTACGAGCAGTACTTC. Translation gives CASREDSYEQYF.